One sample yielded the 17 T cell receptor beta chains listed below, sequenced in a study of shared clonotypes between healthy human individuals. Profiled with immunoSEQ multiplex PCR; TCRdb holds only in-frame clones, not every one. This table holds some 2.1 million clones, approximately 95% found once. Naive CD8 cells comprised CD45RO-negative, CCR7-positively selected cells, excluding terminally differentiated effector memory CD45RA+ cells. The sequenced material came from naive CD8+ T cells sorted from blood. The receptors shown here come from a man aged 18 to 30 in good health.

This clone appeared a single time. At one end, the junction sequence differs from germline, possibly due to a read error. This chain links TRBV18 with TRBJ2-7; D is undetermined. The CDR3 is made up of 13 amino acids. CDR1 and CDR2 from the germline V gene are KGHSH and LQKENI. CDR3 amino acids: CASSPSGPNDQYF. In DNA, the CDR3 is TGTGCCAGCTCACCGTCCGGTCCCAACGATCAGTACTTC.

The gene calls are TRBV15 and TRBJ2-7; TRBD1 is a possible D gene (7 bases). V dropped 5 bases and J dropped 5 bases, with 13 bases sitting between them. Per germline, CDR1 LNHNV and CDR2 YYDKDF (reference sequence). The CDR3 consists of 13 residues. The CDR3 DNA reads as TGTGCCACCAGCGTAGGAGGGGGCGACGAGCAGTACTTC. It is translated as CATSVGGGDEQYF.

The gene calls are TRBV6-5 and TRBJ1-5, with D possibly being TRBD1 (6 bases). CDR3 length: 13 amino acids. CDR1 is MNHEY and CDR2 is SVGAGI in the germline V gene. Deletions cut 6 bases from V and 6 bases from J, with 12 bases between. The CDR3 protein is CASSPGGPQPQHF. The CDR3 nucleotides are TGTGCCAGCAGCCCTGGGGGGCCTCAGCCCCAGCATTTT.

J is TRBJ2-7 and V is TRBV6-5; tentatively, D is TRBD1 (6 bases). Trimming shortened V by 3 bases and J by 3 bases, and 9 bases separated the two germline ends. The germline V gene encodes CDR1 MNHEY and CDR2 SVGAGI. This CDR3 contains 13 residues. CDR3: CASSYGQIYEQYF. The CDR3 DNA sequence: TGTGCCAGCAGTTATGGACAGATCTACGAGCAGTACTTC.

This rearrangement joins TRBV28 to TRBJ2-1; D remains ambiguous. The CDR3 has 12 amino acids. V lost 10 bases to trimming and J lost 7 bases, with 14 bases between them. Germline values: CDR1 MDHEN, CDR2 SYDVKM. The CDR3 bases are TGTGCCACCTCGCCGGCCGTGAATGAGCAGTTCTTC. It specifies CATSPAVNEQFF.

This chain's CDR3 is CASGLAGFTDTQYF. As DNA, the CDR3 is TGTGCCTCAGGACTAGCGGGCTTCACAGATACGCAGTATTTT. The chain joins TRBV30 to TRBJ2-3; TRBD2 agrees at 11 bases. CDR1 is GTSNPN, CDR2 SVGIG, per germline (reference sequence). Trimming removed 7 bases from V and 2 bases from J; junction bases left unmatched: 5. The CDR3 sequence is 14 residues long.

Written as DNA, the CDR3 is TGTGCCAGCGGCGACGCGGGGGGGCCAAGAGATACGCAGTATTTT. Translation gives CASGDAGGPRDTQYF. The gene calls are TRBV2 and TRBJ2-3; 9 positions match TRBD2. Per the germline V gene, CDR1 is SNHLY and CDR2 is FYNNEI. This CDR3 region has 15 residues. V lost 8 bases, J lost 5 bases, and 11 bases stayed unmatched.

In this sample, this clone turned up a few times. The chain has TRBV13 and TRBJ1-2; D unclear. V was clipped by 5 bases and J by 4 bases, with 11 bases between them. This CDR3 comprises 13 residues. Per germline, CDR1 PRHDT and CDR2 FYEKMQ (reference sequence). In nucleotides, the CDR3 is TGTGCCAGCAGCGCGGACCGTAGCTATGGCTACACCTTC. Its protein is CASSADRSYGYTF.

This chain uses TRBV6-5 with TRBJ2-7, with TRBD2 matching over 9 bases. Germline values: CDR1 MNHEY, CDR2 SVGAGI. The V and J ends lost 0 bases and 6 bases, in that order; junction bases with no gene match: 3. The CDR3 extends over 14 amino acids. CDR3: CASSYSSGSSEQYF. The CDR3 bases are TGTGCCAGCAGTTACTCTAGCGGGAGTAGCGAGCAGTACTTC.

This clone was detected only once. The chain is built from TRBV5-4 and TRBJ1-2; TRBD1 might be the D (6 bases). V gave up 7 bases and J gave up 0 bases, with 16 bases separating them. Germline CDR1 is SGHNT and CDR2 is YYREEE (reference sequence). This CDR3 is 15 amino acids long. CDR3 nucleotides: TGTGCCAGCTCCCTGGACAGCCTGACTAACTATGGCTACACCTTC. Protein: CASSLDSLTNYGYTF. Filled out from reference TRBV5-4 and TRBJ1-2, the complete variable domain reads ETGVTQSPTHLIKTRGQQVTLRCSSQSGHNTVSWYQQALGQGPQFIFQYYREEENGRGNFPPRFSGLQFPNYSSELNVNALELDDSALYLCASSLDSLTNYGYTFGSGTRLTVV.

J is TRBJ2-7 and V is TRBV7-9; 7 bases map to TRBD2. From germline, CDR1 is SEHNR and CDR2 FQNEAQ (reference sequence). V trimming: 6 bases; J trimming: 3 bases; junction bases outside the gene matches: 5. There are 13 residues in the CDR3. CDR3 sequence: CASRSRGVYEQYF. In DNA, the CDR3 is TGTGCCAGCAGGTCTCGGGGGGTCTACGAGCAGTACTTC.

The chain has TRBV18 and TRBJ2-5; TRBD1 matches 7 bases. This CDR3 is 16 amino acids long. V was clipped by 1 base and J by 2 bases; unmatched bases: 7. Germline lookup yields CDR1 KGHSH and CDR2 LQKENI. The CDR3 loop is CASSPLVGQVQETQYF. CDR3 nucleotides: TGTGCCAGCTCACCACTTGTAGGACAGGTTCAAGAGACCCAGTACTTC.

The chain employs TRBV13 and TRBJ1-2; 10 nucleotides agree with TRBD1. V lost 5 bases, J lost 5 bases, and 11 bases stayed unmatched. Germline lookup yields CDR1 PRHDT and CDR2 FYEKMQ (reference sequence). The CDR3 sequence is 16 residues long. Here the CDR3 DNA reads TGTGCCAGCAGCATGGACGACAGGGGGCTCACTTATGGCTACACCTTC. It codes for CASSMDDRGLTYGYTF.

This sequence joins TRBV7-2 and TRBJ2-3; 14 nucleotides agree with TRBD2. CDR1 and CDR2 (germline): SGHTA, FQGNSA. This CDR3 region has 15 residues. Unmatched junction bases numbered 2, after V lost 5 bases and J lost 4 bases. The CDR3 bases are TGTGCCAGCAGCACGGGACTAGCGGGAGCAGATACGCAGTATTTT. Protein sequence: CASSTGLAGADTQYF.

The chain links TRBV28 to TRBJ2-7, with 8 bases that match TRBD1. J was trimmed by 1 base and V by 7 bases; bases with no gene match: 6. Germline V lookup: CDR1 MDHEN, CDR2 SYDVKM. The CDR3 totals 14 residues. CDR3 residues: CASIPTGESYEQYF. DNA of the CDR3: TGTGCCAGCATCCCGACAGGGGAGTCCTACGAGCAGTACTTC.

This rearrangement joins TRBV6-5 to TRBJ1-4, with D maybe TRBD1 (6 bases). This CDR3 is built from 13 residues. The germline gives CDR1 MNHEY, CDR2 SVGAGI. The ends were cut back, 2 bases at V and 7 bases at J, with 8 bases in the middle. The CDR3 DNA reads TGTGCCAGCAGTTACGGGGGGCTTGAAAAACTGTTTTTT. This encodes CASSYGGLEKLFF.

The CDR3 nucleotides read TGTGCCAGCAGCATTCAGGGGTACCCCATATATTTT. Amino acid sequence: CASSIQGYPIYF. The rearrangement joins TRBV13 to TRBJ1-3; the D gene is possibly TRBD1 (6 bases). This CDR3 is 12 amino acids long. Germline CDR1 and CDR2: PRHDT and FYEKMQ (reference sequence). V lost 5 bases and J 11 bases, leaving 13 bases between the germline ends.